This T cell receptor (beta chain) was profiled in a study of neurological immune-mediated disorders. Using its own MiXCR run on the 5' RACE reads, TCRdb lists one record per CDR3 protein. The table includes about 80,000 distinct CDR3 sequences, about 4% detected once. This clonotype was counted ten times or more. The time point was: longitudinal time-point 3. The sequence derives from a woman aged 55-70 years with multiple sclerosis. Sequencing used PBMCs.

In nucleotides, the CDR3 is TGTGCCAGCAGTTTCGCAGGGGGGACAGATACGCAGTATTTT. It yields the protein CASSFAGGTDTQYF. The gene calls are TRBV6-6 and TRBJ2-3; D may be TRBD1 (7 bases). V was shortened by 4 bases and J by 3 bases, with 11 bases between the two germline ends. Germline loops: CDR1 MNHNY, CDR2 SVGAGI (reference sequence). The CDR3 has 14 residues.